Each of the 18 T cell receptor delta chains below was sequenced from the same sample in a study of DNA immune sequencing with unique molecular identifiers. Primers for all 8 TRDV and 4 TRDJ genes amplified genomic DNA in 32-plex. In around 3 barcoding PCR cycles, molecules received a 12-nucleotide UMI, then adapter PCR followed. TCRdb processed the multiplex PCR reads again with the CATT caller. This table holds 700 to 950 delta-chain clones, around 29% found once. What was sequenced was gamma-delta T cells from PBMCs. These receptors all stem from a human donor in good health.

This clone turned up a few times. The rearrangement links TRDV2 to TRDJ1; 7 nucleotides match TRDD3. CDR3 length: 20 amino acids. The germline CDR1 and CDR2 sequences are GEAIGNYY and EKD. The junction had 21 bases not matched to a gene; V was cut back by 3 bases and J by 0 bases. CDR3 loop: CACDRVRGVGGPEYTDKLIF. Here the CDR3 DNA reads TGTGCCTGTGACCGGGTGCGGGGGGTTGGGGGACCCGAGTACACCGATAAACTCATCTTT.

This clone was seen a few times. It is likely a read error: a sequence one base away is far more abundant. V usage is TRDV2 and J usage is TRDJ1, with 11 nucleotides matching TRDD3. The CDR3 is 18 amino acids. Looked up from germline, CDR1 is GEAIGNYY and CDR2 is EKD. The CDR3 DNA is TGTGCCTGTGACCAGCTCGTCATTGTGGGGGATACGCGACATAAATTCATCTTT. Amino acids: CACDQLVIVGDTRHKFIF.

On this clone itself: This DNA translates differently at residue 12 from the TCRdb protein, which is that of a much larger clone; a read error is likely, and the protein shown is the DNA's own translation. The rearrangement joins TRDV1 to TRDJ1; TRDD3 matches 12 bases. This CDR3 contains 26 residues. V trimming: 5 bases; J trimming: 1 base; junction bases outside the gene matches: 35. In germline, CDR1 is TSWWSYY, CDR2 QGS. The CDR3 reads CALGHGECLLLQATGGYKFSTDKLIF. CDR3 nucleotide sequence: TGTGCTCTTGGGCATGGAGAGTGCCTTCTTCTGCAAGCTACTGGGGGATACAAATTCTCCACCGATAAACTCATCTTT.

This clone was counted only a few times. It differs at one base from a far larger clone, so likely a read error. Other nucleotide sequences in the sample specify the same CDR3. V usage is TRDV2 and J usage is TRDJ1, with 8 bases matching TRDD3. Germline V gives CDR1 GEAIGNYY, CDR2 EKD. With 4 bases clipped from V and 8 bases from J, the junction kept 29 bases outside the gene matches. This CDR3 is 20 amino acids long. CDR3 sequence (DNA): TGTGCCTGTGATACGTTGACCGCTGGGGGACACGGAGGGTCCAACGAAAAACTCATCTTT. This translates into CACDTLTAGGHGGSNEKLIF.

The rearrangement joins TRDV2 to TRDJ2, with 12 bases identical to TRDD3. The DNA end is more similar to TRDJ1, so the J call may be wrong. Germline CDR1 is GEAIGNYY and CDR2 is EKD. The CDR3 spans 17 residues. In DNA, the CDR3 is TGTGCCTGTGACACTTTACTGGGGGATACAAACACCGATAAACTCATCTTT. Its translation: CACDTLLGDTNTDKLIF.

As for this clone: This DNA's translation and the protein TCRdb lists, from a much larger clone, do not match at residue 8, likely due to a read error; the protein shown is translated from the DNA. V is TRDV2 and J is TRDJ1, with no clear D. The V and J ends lost 1 base and 9 bases respectively, with 17 bases between them. Germline V gives CDR1 GEAIGNYY, CDR2 EKD. The CDR3 spans 14 residues. The CDR3 sequence: CACDTVEARRELIF. The CDR3 DNA follows: TGTGCCTGTGACACTGTAGAGGCCAGGCGGGAACTCATCTTT.

As for this clone: Given a far larger clone just one base away, this is likely a sequencing read error. J is TRDJ1 and V is TRDV2, with 8 positions matching TRDD3. The J segment lost 8 bases and the V segment lost 1 base, leaving 26 bases of the junction unmatched. Germline assignment: CDR1 GEAIGNYY and CDR2 EKD. The CDR3 covers 20 residues. The CDR3 protein is CACDTLSAGGHGGSNEKLIF. The CDR3 DNA reads TGTGCCTGTGACACGTTGTCCGCTGGGGGACACGGAGGGTCCAACGAAAAACTCATCTTT.

By frequency in the sample, this clone is medium-sized. This chain links TRDV2 with TRDJ1; 9 nucleotides match TRDD3. CDR3 length: 15 residues. Per germline, CDR1 GEAIGNYY and CDR2 EKD. The junction had 4 bases not matched to a gene; V was cut back by 3 bases and J by 0 bases. CDR3 in amino acids: CACDLLGENTDKLIF. The CDR3 DNA reads as TGTGCCTGTGACCTACTGGGGGAGAACACCGATAAACTCATCTTT.

On this clone: A read error is the likely source, as a far larger clone sits one nucleotide away. This sample also contains other DNA sequences that code for the same CDR3. J is TRDJ1 and V is TRDV1; 9 positions agree with TRDD3. The CDR3 is 24 residues long. Per germline, CDR1 TSWWSYY and CDR2 QGS. CDR3 sequence reads: CALGELSRGHPLGDRGRYTDKLIF. Here the CDR3 DNA reads TGTGCACTTGGGGAACTGTCTAGAGGTCACCCGCTGGGGGATCGAGGAAGGTACACCGATAAACTCATCTTT.

Sample share makes this clone medium-sized. This chain links TRDV2 with TRDJ1; tentative D call: TRDD3 (6 bases). V lost 3 bases to trimming and J lost 0 bases, with 28 bases between them. CDR1 GEAIGNYY and CDR2 EKD come from the germline V gene. This CDR3 is built from 20 residues. CDR3 coding DNA: TGTGCCTGTGACCCCGCGGGGGGCCCGGATGGGGGGACGTACACCGATAAACTCATCTTT. Its protein product is CACDPAGGPDGGTYTDKLIF.

The count of this clone is one. One base separates it from a far larger clone, so it is likely a read error. The gene calls are TRDV2 and TRDJ1; 10 bases agree with TRDD3. CDR1 is GEAIGNYY, CDR2 EKD, per germline. With 0 bases clipped from V and 4 bases from J, the junction kept 13 bases outside the gene matches. The CDR3 loop spans 18 amino acids. CDR3 sequence (DNA): TGTGCCTGTGACACCGTAGGTCTGGGGGATATGAGGAGCGATAAACTCATCTTT. Translation gives CACDTVGLGDMRSDKLIF.

This clone came up a few times. The TCRdb record carries a much larger clone's protein, which differs from this DNA's translation at residue 5; a read error is the likely cause, and the protein listed here is the DNA translation. The rearrangement joins TRDV2 to TRDJ1; D is uncertain. Germline CDR1 reads GEAIGNYY; CDR2 reads EKD. V was trimmed by 2 bases and J by 9 bases, leaving 18 bases between them. The CDR3 consists of 14 residues. The CDR3 bases are TGTGCCTGTGACATTGTAGAGGTCAGGCGGGAACTCATCTTT. Translation gives CACDIVEVRRELIF.

This clone was picked up a small number of times. It is likely a read error: a sequence one base away is far more abundant. In the same sample, other DNA sequences code for this CDR3. The genes are TRDV2 and TRDJ1; 7 bases are shared with TRDD3. CDR3 length equals 16 residues. Germline V lookup: CDR1 GEAIGNYY, CDR2 EKD. The trim removed 4 bases at V and 0 bases at J, leaving 10 bases unmatched. The CDR3 reads CACDGLGGSYTDKLIF. Written as DNA, the CDR3 is TGTGCCTGTGATGGCCTGGGGGGCTCATACACCGATAAACTCATCTTT.

In regard to this clone: A far larger clone is one base from this, pointing to a likely read error. The same CDR3 also results from other DNA sequences found in this sample. CDR3 in DNA: TGTGCTCTTGGGGAAGGGTCCTACGGGTCATCGTACTGGGGGATACGAGGGTTTCAGGCCGATAAACTCATCTTT. Translating gives CALGEGSYGSSYWGIRGFQADKLIF. This sequence joins TRDV1 and TRDJ1, with 13 nucleotides matching TRDD3. The germline CDR1 and CDR2 sequences are TSWWSYY and QGS. Trimming removed 2 bases from V and 3 bases from J; junction bases left unmatched: 30. This CDR3 region has 25 residues.

This chain links TRDV2 with TRDJ1; 10 nucleotides agree with TRDD3. From germline, CDR1 is GEAIGNYY and CDR2 EKD. The CDR3 is made up of 24 amino acids. The V gene end was trimmed by 0 bases and the J gene end by 0 bases; junction bases not matched to a gene: 27. The CDR3 sequence is CACDTVILPPGTGGSYQYTDKLIF. The CDR3 DNA is TGTGCCTGTGACACCGTGATACTTCCTCCGGGTACTGGGGGATCTTATCAGTACACCGATAAACTCATCTTT.

This clone was observed a few times. This is likely an artifact of a read error, given a far larger clone one base away. The V gene is TRDV1, the J gene TRDJ1; possible D gene TRDD3, 8 bases. Trimming stripped 5 bases from V and 0 bases from J, with 37 bases between. CDR3 length: 23 residues. In germline, CDR1 is TSWWSYY, CDR2 QGS. As DNA, the CDR3 is TGTGCTCTTGGGTCCCCTTCCCTTCCTCTCTACTGGGGGCGCGCCTTGTACACCGATAAACTCATCTTT. Translated, it gives CALGSPSLPLYWGRALYTDKLIF.

As to this clone: Given a far larger clone just one base away, this is likely a sequencing read error. Other DNA sequences within the sample encode an identical CDR3. The rearrangement uses TRDV2 and TRDJ1, with TRDD3 identical over 10 bases. The CDR3 runs to 16 residues. J was trimmed by 0 bases and V by 3 bases; bases with no gene match: 6. Per germline, CDR1 GEAIGNYY and CDR2 EKD. CDR3 region: CACDSLLGDYTDKLIF. The DNA of the CDR3 is TGTGCCTGTGACTCGCTACTGGGGGATTACACCGATAAACTCATCTTT.

This clone was counted a few times. This chain joins TRDV2 and TRDJ1, with D possibly TRDD2 on 5 matching bases. This CDR3 contains 14 residues. Germline V CDR1 and CDR2: GEAIGNYY, EKD. The V end lost 3 bases, the J end lost 5 bases, and 15 bases lay between the germline ends. As DNA, the CDR3 is TGTGCCTGTGACTTCCTCCGTGAATCTGATAAACTCATCTTT. Amino acids: CACDFLRESDKLIF.